The 25 T cell receptor beta chains in this list originate from one sample, sequenced in a study of cytomegalovirus exposure and HLA in healthy donors. The PCR used 60 Vbeta and 13 Jbeta primers. Repertoires were generated with immunoSEQ multiplex PCR, while TCRdb's copy carries only in-frame clones and drops some. The data contain some 200,000 clones, about 80% of them singletons. Sequenced material: PBMCs. The receptor set was obtained from a woman younger than 45 in good health and CMV-seronegative.

The chain uses TRBV5-1 and TRBJ1-5; D is ambiguous. This CDR3 has 13 residues. CDR1 and CDR2 (germline): SGHRS, YFSETQ. The V end was cut by 4 bases, the J end by 5 bases, with 10 bases between. The CDR3 here is CASSPLGDQPQHF. CDR3 DNA sequence: TGCGCCAGCAGCCCACTGGGAGATCAGCCCCAGCATTTT.

The V call is TRBV30, the J call TRBJ2-7, with D maybe TRBD2 (6 bases). Trimming took off 1 base at V and 5 bases at J, with 18 bases between the two ends. This CDR3 contains 15 residues. Per germline, CDR1 GTSNPN and CDR2 SVGIG (reference sequence). The CDR3 DNA reads as TGTGCCTGGAGTGCATTAGCGGAAGTTGGGCACGAGCAGTACTTC. This gives the protein CAWSALAEVGHEQYF.

The gene calls are TRBV30 and TRBJ2-7; D remains unclear. Trimming stripped 0 bases from V and 5 bases from J, with 5 bases between. Germline V gives CDR1 GTSNPN, CDR2 SVGIG (reference sequence). The CDR3 is 11 residues long. Here the CDR3 reads CAWSVLHEQYF. CDR3 bases: TGTGCCTGGAGTGTACTTCACGAGCAGTACTTC.

This clone has a handful of counts. The V and J genes are TRBV2 and TRBJ2-1, with a tentative D call TRBD2 (6 bases). V was cut by 7 bases and J by 2 bases, with 9 bases left in between. Per the germline V gene, CDR1 is SNHLY and CDR2 is FYNNEI. CDR3 length: 13 amino acids. In DNA form, the CDR3 reads TGTGCCAGCATGGACTATCCCTACAATGAGCAGTTCTTC. Protein sequence: CASMDYPYNEQFF.

The gene calls are TRBV5-1 and TRBJ2-5; no clear D. The CDR3 is 15 residues long. CDR1 is SGHRS, CDR2 YFSETQ, per germline. The V and J ends lost 0 bases and 0 bases respectively, with 9 bases between them. This CDR3 reads CASSLALGYQETQYF. The CDR3 DNA follows: TGCGCCAGCAGCTTGGCGCTGGGCTACCAAGAGACCCAGTACTTC. The whole variable domain, filled in from reference TRBV5-1 and TRBJ2-5, reads KAGVTQTPRYLIKTRGQQVTLSCSPISGHRSVSWYQQTPGQGLQFLFEYFSETQRNKGNFPGRFSGRQFSNSRSEMNVSTLELGDSALYLCASSLALGYQETQYFGPGTRLLVL.

The J gene is TRBJ2-1, the V gene TRBV5-6; 9 nucleotides agree with TRBD1. The V gene end was trimmed by 2 bases and the J gene end by 3 bases; junction bases not matched to a gene: 9. The CDR3 totals 17 residues. The germline gives CDR1 SGHDT, CDR2 YYEEEE. Here the CDR3 DNA reads TGTGCCAGCAGCTTTCCGGGACAGGGTCGATTCTACAATGAGCAGTTCTTC. Protein sequence: CASSFPGQGRFYNEQFF.

This chain links TRBV7-2 with TRBJ1-1, with a tentative D call TRBD1 (5 bases). The CDR3 loop spans 14 amino acids. The ends were cut back, 3 bases at V and 4 bases at J, with 12 bases in the middle. The germline V gene encodes CDR1 SGHTA and CDR2 FQGNSA. CDR3 residues: CASSFTRRGTEAFF. The CDR3 DNA sequence: TGTGCCAGCAGCTTTACCCGGAGGGGCACTGAAGCTTTCTTT.

This clone was counted a few times. The chain is built from TRBV30 and TRBJ1-2, with D possibly TRBD1 on 5 matching bases. Germline V lookup: CDR1 GTSNPN, CDR2 SVGIG (reference sequence). V dropped 3 bases and J dropped 0 bases, with 8 bases sitting between them. The CDR3 extends over 13 amino acids. The CDR3 DNA is TGTGCCTGGAGCTTGACAGCTAACTATGGCTACACCTTC. Protein: CAWSLTANYGYTF.

The rearrangement joins TRBV4-1 to TRBJ1-6; D call uncertain. Germline V gene lookup returns CDR1 MGHRA and CDR2 YSYEKL. This CDR3 is 16 amino acids long. The V gene lost 1 base and the J gene lost 7 bases, with 14 bases spanning the gap. The CDR3 reads CASSQGPRGDNSPLHF. CDR3 DNA sequence: TGCGCCAGCAGCCAAGGTCCACGGGGTGACAATTCACCCCTCCACTTT.

This chain uses TRBV7-9 with TRBJ2-1; 12 bases agree with TRBD2. The CDR3 length is 15 residues. The germline CDR1 and CDR2 sequences are SEHNR and FQNEAQ (reference sequence). V lost 4 bases and J lost 4; bases outside the gene matches: 2. Here the CDR3 DNA reads TGTGCCAGCAGCTCTCTAGCGGGGGGGTACAATGAGCAGTTCTTC. This sequence encodes CASSSLAGGYNEQFF.

This clone was seen only once. J is TRBJ2-2 and V is TRBV4-1; 9 bases are shared with TRBD2. Losses at the gene ends were 3 bases for V and 5 bases for J; bases not matched to a gene: 13. Germline values: CDR1 MGHRA, CDR2 YSYEKL. This CDR3 contains 18 residues. The CDR3, as DNA: TGCGCCAGCAGCCACAACGTCTTAATTAGCGGGAGAACCGGGGAGCTGTTTTTT. Translation gives CASSHNVLISGRTGELFF.

The chain recombines TRBV28 with TRBJ2-6; TRBD1 agrees at 9 bases. In germline, CDR1 is MDHEN, CDR2 SYDVKM. J gave up 4 bases and V 6 bases, and 4 bases lay outside the gene matches. This CDR3 has 15 amino acids. The CDR3, as DNA: TGTGCCAGCAGGTCACAGGGGGCCGGGGCCAACGTCCTGACTTTC. The encoded protein is CASRSQGAGANVLTF.

The chain employs TRBV7-9 and TRBJ1-2, with D maybe TRBD1 (6 bases). Germline assignment: CDR1 SEHNR and CDR2 FQNEAQ (reference sequence). With 7 bases removed from V and 6 bases from J, the gap between germline ends came to 15 bases. The CDR3 contains 13 residues. The CDR3 loop is CASTLDRSDGYTF. CDR3 nucleotides: TGTGCCAGCACCCTGGACAGATCGGATGGCTACACCTTC.

The genes are TRBV4-1 and TRBJ2-7, with D possibly matching TRBD1 (5 bases). The germline V gene has CDR1 MGHRA and CDR2 YSYEKL. Trimming pared 1 base from V and 7 bases from J, leaving 11 bases between. The CDR3 is 13 amino acids. The CDR3 region is CASSQVEGDEQYF. CDR3 bases: TGCGCCAGCAGCCAAGTGGAAGGGGATGAGCAGTACTTC.

The J gene is TRBJ1-2, the V gene TRBV6-5; D is undetermined. V gave up 4 bases and J gave up 5 bases, with 14 bases separating them. CDR3 length: 14 residues. CDR1 and CDR2 (germline): MNHEY, SVGAGI. CDR3 region: CASSLRRSPYGYTF. CDR3 nucleotide sequence: TGTGCCAGCAGTTTAAGAAGGAGTCCTTATGGCTACACCTTC.

The chain has TRBV6-5 and TRBJ2-6; D is undetermined. From germline, CDR1 is MNHEY and CDR2 SVGAGI. Trimming removed 6 bases at V and 2 bases at J, with 5 bases between. This CDR3 has 13 amino acids. Here the CDR3 DNA reads TGTGCCAGCAGGTCAGCTGGGGCCAACGTCCTGACTTTC. As protein: CASRSAGANVLTF.

The V call is TRBV11-3, the J call TRBJ2-7; TRBD1 aligns across 7 bases. V shed 3 bases and J 6 bases; nucleotides not matched to a gene: 5. This CDR3 contains 13 residues. Germline V gives CDR1 SGHNT, CDR2 YENEEA. The CDR3 spells CASSLRGQAEQYF. CDR3 bases: TGTGCCAGCAGCTTGAGGGGGCAGGCCGAGCAGTACTTC.

The chain combines TRBV30 with TRBJ2-7; 8 bases are a match to TRBD2. Germline loops: CDR1 GTSNPN, CDR2 SVGIG (reference sequence). The CDR3 sequence is 14 residues long. Trimming took 4 bases from V and 5 from J; bases not matched to a gene: 10. CDR3 sequence: CAWKYKGLGNEQYF. The CDR3 DNA is TGTGCCTGGAAATACAAGGGACTAGGGAACGAGCAGTACTTC.

The rearrangement links TRBV5-6 to TRBJ2-7, with 9 positions matching TRBD1. The V and J ends lost 2 bases and 6 bases, in that order; junction bases with no gene match: 6. The CDR3 is 14 residues long. CDR1 and CDR2 (germline): SGHDT, YYEEEE. The CDR3 DNA reads as TGTGCCAGCAGCTTCCGGGACAGGGCTCGCGAGCAGTACTTC. Amino acid sequence: CASSFRDRAREQYF.

This clone was seen a single time. This chain links TRBV28 with TRBJ2-4; D not resolved. The germline gives CDR1 MDHEN, CDR2 SYDVKM. The CDR3 has 13 residues. The germline V and J ends were trimmed by 8 bases and 0 bases, with 8 bases remaining between them. The CDR3 region is CASVDLAKNIQYF. The CDR3 bases are TGTGCCAGCGTAGATCTAGCCAAAAACATTCAGTACTTC. Full variable domain (remainder filled in from reference TRBV28 and TRBJ2-4): DVKVTQSSRYLVKRTGEKVFLECVQDMDHENMFWYRQDPGLGLRLIYFSYDVKMKEKGDIPEGYSVSREKKERFSLILESASTNQTSMYLCASVDLAKNIQYFGAGTRLSVL.

The CDR3 DNA reads TGCGCCAGCAGCTTCGGACAGGGGATGAACACTGAAGCTTTCTTT. Its protein product is CASSFGQGMNTEAFF. V gene TRBV5-1 combines with J gene TRBJ1-1; 9 nucleotides line up with TRBD1. The germline V gene has CDR1 SGHRS and CDR2 YFSETQ. The CDR3 covers 15 residues. V gave up 2 bases and J gave up 0 bases; unmatched junction bases: 2.

CDR3 nucleotide sequence: TGTGCCAGCTCACCTTCACGACTGTTCTCTGGGGCCAACGTCCTGACTTTC. Protein sequence: CASSPSRLFSGANVLTF. This chain joins TRBV18 and TRBJ2-6; D unclear. The CDR3 sequence is 17 residues long. The germline V gene has CDR1 KGHSH and CDR2 LQKENI. The V end lost 3 bases, the J end lost 0 bases, and 12 bases lay between the germline ends.

The table lists this clone with a few counts. V gene TRBV2 combines with J gene TRBJ2-2; D possibly corresponds to TRBD2 (7 bases). This CDR3 is 14 amino acids long. The V and J ends lost 7 bases and 4 bases respectively, with 13 bases between them. Germline CDR1 is SNHLY and CDR2 is FYNNEI. The CDR3 DNA reads TGTGCCAGCATAAATAGGGGGGGCACCGGGGAGCTGTTTTTT. Its protein is CASINRGGTGELFF.

This chain uses TRBV11-3 with TRBJ2-7, with D unclear. CDR3 size: 14 residues. V lost 4 bases to trimming and J lost 2 bases, with 12 bases between them. From germline, CDR1 is SGHNT and CDR2 YENEEA. The DNA of the CDR3 is TGTGCCAGCAGCTCCGGGTGGCCCGCCTACGAGCAGTACTTC. This translates into CASSSGWPAYEQYF.

This clone was counted a few times. This chain uses TRBV10-3 with TRBJ1-2; weak D call: TRBD1 (5 bases). Trimming removed 6 bases at V and 3 bases at J, with 14 bases between. The germline gives CDR1 ENHRY, CDR2 SYGVKD. The CDR3 consists of 14 residues. CDR3 DNA: TGTGCCATCAGGTGGGGGGTGAACGACTATGGCTACACCTTC. Its translation is CAIRWGVNDYGYTF.